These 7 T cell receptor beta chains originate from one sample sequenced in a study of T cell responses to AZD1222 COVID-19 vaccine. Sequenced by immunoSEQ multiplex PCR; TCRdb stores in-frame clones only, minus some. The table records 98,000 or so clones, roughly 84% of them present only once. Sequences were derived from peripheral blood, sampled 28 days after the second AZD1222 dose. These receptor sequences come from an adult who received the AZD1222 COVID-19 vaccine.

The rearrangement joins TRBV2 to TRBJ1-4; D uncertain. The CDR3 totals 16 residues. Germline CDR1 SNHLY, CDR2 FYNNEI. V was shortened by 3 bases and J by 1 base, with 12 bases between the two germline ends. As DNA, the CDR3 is TGTGCCAGCAGTGACTATGTCCTCTTAACTAATGAAAAACTGTTTTTT. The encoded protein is CASSDYVLLTNEKLFF.

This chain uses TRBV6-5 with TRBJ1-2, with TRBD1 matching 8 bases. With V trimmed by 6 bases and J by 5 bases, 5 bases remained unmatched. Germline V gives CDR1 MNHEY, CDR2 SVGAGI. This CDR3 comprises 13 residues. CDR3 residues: CASRVTGVYGYTF. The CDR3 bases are TGTGCCAGCAGGGTGACAGGGGTGTATGGCTACACCTTC.

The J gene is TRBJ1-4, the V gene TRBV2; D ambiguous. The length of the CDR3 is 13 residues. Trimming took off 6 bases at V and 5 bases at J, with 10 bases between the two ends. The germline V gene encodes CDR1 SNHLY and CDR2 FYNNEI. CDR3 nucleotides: TGTGCCAGCAGCTCGGGCCCAAATGAAAAACTGTTTTTT. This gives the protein CASSSGPNEKLFF.

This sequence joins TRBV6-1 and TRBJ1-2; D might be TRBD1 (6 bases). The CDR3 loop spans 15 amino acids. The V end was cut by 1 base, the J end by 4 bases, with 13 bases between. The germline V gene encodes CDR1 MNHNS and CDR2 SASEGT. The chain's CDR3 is CASSEGQGRPYGYTF. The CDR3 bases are TGTGCCAGCAGTGAAGGGCAGGGGCGGCCCTATGGCTACACCTTC.

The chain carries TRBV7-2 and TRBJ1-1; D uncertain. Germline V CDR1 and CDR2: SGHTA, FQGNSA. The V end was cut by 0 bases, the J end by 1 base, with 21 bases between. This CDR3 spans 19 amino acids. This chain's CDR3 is CASSLASGRSYGQNTEAFF. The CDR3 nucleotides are TGTGCCAGCAGCTTAGCGAGTGGTAGGTCCTATGGCCAGAACACTGAAGCTTTCTTT.

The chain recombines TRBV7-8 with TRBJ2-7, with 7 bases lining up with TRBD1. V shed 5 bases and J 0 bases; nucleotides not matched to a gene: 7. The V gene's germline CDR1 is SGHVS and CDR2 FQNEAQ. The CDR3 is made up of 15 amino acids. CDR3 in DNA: TGTGCCAGCAGCCTACAGGGGAGCAGCTCCTACGAGCAGTACTTC. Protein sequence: CASSLQGSSSYEQYF.

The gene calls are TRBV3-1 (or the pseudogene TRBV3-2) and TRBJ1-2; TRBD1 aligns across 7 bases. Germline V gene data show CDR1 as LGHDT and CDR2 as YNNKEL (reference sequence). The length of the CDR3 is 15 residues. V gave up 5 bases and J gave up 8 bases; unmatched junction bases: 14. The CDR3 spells CASSAPDRVLGGYTF. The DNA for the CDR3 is TGTGCCAGCAGCGCGCCCGACAGGGTCCTTGGGGGCTACACCTTC.